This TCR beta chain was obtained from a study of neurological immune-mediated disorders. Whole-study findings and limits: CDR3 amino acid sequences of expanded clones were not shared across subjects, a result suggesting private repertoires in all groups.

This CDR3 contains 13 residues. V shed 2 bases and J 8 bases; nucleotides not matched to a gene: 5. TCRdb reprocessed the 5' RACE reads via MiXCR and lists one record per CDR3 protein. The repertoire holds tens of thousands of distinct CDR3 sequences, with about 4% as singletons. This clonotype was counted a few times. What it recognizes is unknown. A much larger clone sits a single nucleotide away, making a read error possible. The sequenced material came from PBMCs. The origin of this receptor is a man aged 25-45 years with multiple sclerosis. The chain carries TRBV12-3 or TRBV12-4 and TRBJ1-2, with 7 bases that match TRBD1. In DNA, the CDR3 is TGTGCCAGCAGTTTAAAGGGGGCAGGAGGCTACACCTTC. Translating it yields CASSLKGAGGYTF.